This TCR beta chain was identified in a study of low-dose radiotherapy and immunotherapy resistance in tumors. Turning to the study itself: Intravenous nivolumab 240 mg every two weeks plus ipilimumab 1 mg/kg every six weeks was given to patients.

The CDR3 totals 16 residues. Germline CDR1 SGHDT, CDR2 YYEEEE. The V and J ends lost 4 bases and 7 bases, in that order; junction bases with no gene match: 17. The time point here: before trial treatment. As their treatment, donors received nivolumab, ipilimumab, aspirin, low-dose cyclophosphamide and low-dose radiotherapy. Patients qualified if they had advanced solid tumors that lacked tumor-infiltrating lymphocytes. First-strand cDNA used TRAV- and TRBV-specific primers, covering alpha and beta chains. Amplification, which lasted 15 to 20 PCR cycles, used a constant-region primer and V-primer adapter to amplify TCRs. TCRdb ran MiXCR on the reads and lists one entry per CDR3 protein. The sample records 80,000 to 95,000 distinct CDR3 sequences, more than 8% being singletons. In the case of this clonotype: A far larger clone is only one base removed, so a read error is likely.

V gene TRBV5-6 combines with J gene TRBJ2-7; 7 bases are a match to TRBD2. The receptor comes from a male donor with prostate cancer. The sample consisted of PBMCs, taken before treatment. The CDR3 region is CASSPHGEGPYNEQYF. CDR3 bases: TGTGCCAGCAGCCCCCACGGGGAGGGGCCCTACAATGAGCAGTACTTC.